A single sample is the source of the 10 T cell receptor beta chains below, sequenced in a study of beta chain features in type 1 diabetes. As every portion of the isolated RNA was reverse transcribed, the sequencing read expressed TCRB transcripts. The protocol was immunoSEQ multiplex PCR, while the TCRdb copy is restricted to in-frame clones and leaves out a portion. The data hold roughly 230,000 clones, with over 8.5% observed a single time. The sample taken for sequencing was naive CD4+ T cells from blood. Receptors were obtained from a woman in her late teens or twenties in good health.

This clone was seen only a few times. The chain couples TRBV14 to TRBJ2-1; D gene uncertain. Per germline, CDR1 SGHDN and CDR2 FVKESK. V lost 0 bases and J lost 3, with 12 bases in between. CDR3 length: 16 residues. CDR3 region: CASSQETWQDYNEQFF. In DNA, the CDR3 is TGTGCCAGCAGCCAAGAGACGTGGCAGGACTACAATGAGCAGTTCTTC.

The J gene is TRBJ1-1, the V gene TRBV19; D ambiguous. Per germline, CDR1 LNHDA and CDR2 SQIVND (reference sequence). CDR3 size: 13 residues. V lost 7 bases and J lost 4, with 13 bases in between. The CDR3 reads CASTQSPGTEAFF. The CDR3 DNA sequence: TGTGCCAGTACCCAATCGCCGGGCACTGAAGCTTTCTTT.

This clone was observed a few times. The V call is TRBV5-1, the J call TRBJ1-6, with 10 bases fitting TRBD1. Germline V gene data show CDR1 as SGHRS and CDR2 as YFSETQ. V lost 4 bases and J lost 7; bases outside the gene matches: 8. CDR3 length equals 16 residues. CDR3 residues: CASSLPGQGRNSPLHF. CDR3 bases: TGCGCCAGCAGCCTCCCGGGACAGGGGAGAAATTCACCCCTCCACTTT.

The chain employs TRBV19 and TRBJ2-3; D may be TRBD1 (8 bases). Germline V gene lookup returns CDR1 LNHDA and CDR2 SQIVND (reference sequence). With 10 bases removed from V and 5 bases from J, the gap between germline ends came to 19 bases. CDR3 length equals 14 residues. CDR3 sequence (DNA): TGTGCCACCGGACAGGGAGGGGGGGGAGATACGCAGTATTTT. It is translated as CATGQGGGGDTQYF.

This clone was seen just once. The chain couples TRBV30 to TRBJ1-1; 8 bases are shared with TRBD1. CDR1 GTSNPN and CDR2 SVGIG come from the germline V gene (reference sequence). Trimming cost V 4 bases and J 12 bases; bases outside gene matches: 13. The CDR3 spans 13 residues. Written as DNA, the CDR3 is TGTGCCTGGAACCCCCTCACAGGGGGTGGATCTTTCTTT. Its translation: CAWNPLTGGGSFF.

The chain employs TRBV5-6 and TRBJ2-5, with no clear D. The J call may be incorrect, as the DNA end agrees better with TRBJ2-7. Per the germline V gene, CDR1 is SGHDT and CDR2 is YYEEEE. This CDR3 is 13 amino acids long. CDR3 bases: TGTGCCAGCAGCCTCCGGGTGCGGAGCGAGCAGTACTTC. Residues: CASSLRVRSEQYF.

The chain is built from TRBV14 and TRBJ2-1; the match to TRBD2 covers 7 bases. There are 16 residues in the CDR3. Germline CDR1 is SGHDN and CDR2 is FVKESK. V lost 0 bases, J lost 3 bases, and 5 bases stayed unmatched. The CDR3 DNA is TGTGCCAGCAGCCAAGAATCAGCGGGGAACTACAATGAGCAGTTCTTC. It translates to CASSQESAGNYNEQFF.

This clone was detected a few times. The V and J genes are TRBV18 and TRBJ2-3; perhaps TRBD1 as D (5 bases). The CDR3 spans 14 residues. Germline V gives CDR1 KGHSH, CDR2 LQKENI. V was clipped by 0 bases and J by 5 bases, with 9 bases between them. Here the CDR3 DNA reads TGTGCCAGCTCACCACCGTCCAGGGAAGATACGCAGTATTTT. Residues: CASSPPSREDTQYF. The whole variable domain, remainder taken from reference TRBV18 and TRBJ2-3, is NAGVMQNPRHLVRRRGQEARLRCSPMKGHSHVYWYRQLPEEGLKFMVYLQKENIIDESGMPKERFSAEFPKEGPSILRIQQVVRGDSAAYFCASSPPSREDTQYFGPGTRLTVL.

This chain uses TRBV11-2 with TRBJ1-1, with 9 bases identical to TRBD1. The CDR3 is 13 residues long. Unmatched junction bases numbered 4, after V lost 5 bases and J lost 6 bases. Germline CDR1 SGHAT, CDR2 FQNNGV. The CDR3 spells CASSRDRESEAFF. CDR3 bases: TGTGCCAGCAGCCGGGACAGGGAGTCTGAAGCTTTCTTT.

The chain employs TRBV6-5 and TRBJ1-5, with a possible D match to TRBD1 (5 bases). Germline CDR1 MNHEY, CDR2 SVGAGI. The CDR3 runs to 15 residues. Trimming stripped 6 bases from V and 5 bases from J, with 17 bases between. The CDR3 bases are TGTGCCAGCAGCTACCAGGGTCTCCCCGATCAGCCCCAGCATTTT. Amino acid sequence: CASSYQGLPDQPQHF.